A single sample gave rise to the 23 T cell receptor beta chains below, sequenced in a study of control samples from healthy donors and cancer patients. Assay: immunoSEQ multiplex PCR; the TCRdb copy retains only in-frame clones and omits some. Among 90,000 to 100,000 clones listed, 75% to 85% were seen once. The sample consisted of blood. The receptors derive from a woman aged 30 to 39 in good health.

The chain recombines TRBV18 with TRBJ1-4, with 7 bases matching TRBD1. Germline assignment: CDR1 KGHSH and CDR2 LQKENI. The CDR3 has 17 residues. Trimming removed 1 base from V and 7 bases from J; junction bases left unmatched: 12. CDR3 DNA sequence: TGTGCCAGCTCACCACTCCAACTACAGGGGATGGGTGAAAAACTGTTTTTT. Amino acids: CASSPLQLQGMGEKLFF.

The chain employs TRBV24-1 and TRBJ1-6; D not certain. CDR3 length: 14 amino acids. The V and J ends lost 3 bases and 10 bases respectively, with 12 bases between them. Germline V CDR1 and CDR2: KGHDR, SFDVKD. Here the CDR3 reads CATSDGGVRSPLHF. Here the CDR3 DNA reads TGTGCCACCAGTGATGGTGGGGTGAGGTCACCCCTCCACTTT.

J is TRBJ1-1 and V is TRBV3-1 (or the pseudogene TRBV3-2); D is perhaps TRBD1 (6 bases). CDR3 size: 12 residues. Between the trimmed V and J ends, which lost 1 base and 6 bases, there was a span of 6 bases. Looked up from germline, CDR1 is LGHDT and CDR2 is YNNKEL (reference sequence). CDR3: CASSQGGPEAFF. The DNA for the CDR3 is TGTGCCAGCAGCCAAGGGGGGCCTGAAGCTTTCTTT.

This rearrangement joins TRBV7-8 to TRBJ2-6; maybe TRBD1 (5 bases). The CDR3 totals 13 residues. The V end was cut by 11 bases, the J end by 1 base, with 9 bases between. Germline-derived CDR1 and CDR2 are SGHVS and FQNEAQ. The CDR3 region has the DNA TGTGCCTCCAGGGTTTCTGGGGCCAACGTCCTGACTTTC. Its translation: CASRVSGANVLTF. Combining the CDR3 with reference TRBV7-8 and TRBJ2-6 gives the whole variable domain GAGVSQSPRYKVAKRGQDVALRCDPISGHVSLFWYQQALGQGPEFLTYFQNEAQLDKSGLPSDRFFAERPEGSVSTLKIQRTQQEDSAVYLCASRVSGANVLTFGAGSRLTVL.

This chain uses TRBV12-2 with TRBJ1-6; TRBD1 was called by the table and not checked on the DNA. TRBV12-2 corresponds to a pseudogene. The CDR3 is 18 amino acids. For the CDR3, the DNA is TGTGCAAGTCGCTTAGAGGCGATGGGGGACAGGGCAAATTCACCCCTCCACTTT. Its translation: CASRLEAMGDRANSPLHF.

The J gene is TRBJ2-1, the V gene TRBV7-2; D remains unclear. Germline-derived CDR1 and CDR2 are SGHTA and FQGNSA. The CDR3 has 14 residues. V lost 5 bases to trimming and J lost 5 bases, with 13 bases between them. CDR3 sequence reads: CASSPVREHNEQFF. CDR3 sequence (DNA): TGTGCCAGCAGCCCCGTTAGGGAACACAATGAGCAGTTCTTC.

The CDR3 protein is CASSLNPGSEAFF. The CDR3 nucleotides read TGTGCCAGCAGCTTAAATCCGGGGTCCGAAGCTTTCTTT. V usage is TRBV7-6 and J usage is TRBJ1-1; the D is unclear. V was shortened by 2 bases and J by 8 bases, with 12 bases between the two germline ends. This CDR3 has 13 residues. Germline-derived CDR1 and CDR2 are SGHVS and FNYEAQ.

The chain joins TRBV15 to TRBJ1-1, with 8 positions matching TRBD1. The germline V gene has CDR1 LNHNV and CDR2 YYDKDF (reference sequence). The V gene end was trimmed by 1 base and the J gene end by 7 bases; junction bases not matched to a gene: 5. This CDR3 has 14 amino acids. The CDR3 protein is CATSRGRQGIEAFF. The CDR3 nucleotides read TGTGCCACCAGCAGAGGCCGACAGGGGATTGAAGCTTTCTTT.

This clone appeared a few times. The chain uses TRBV18 and TRBJ2-7, with D unresolved. From germline, CDR1 is KGHSH and CDR2 LQKENI. Trimming pared 4 bases from V and 2 bases from J, leaving 12 bases between. The CDR3 spans 14 residues. CDR3 loop: CASSRADGTYEQYF. CDR3 nucleotide sequence: TGTGCCAGCTCACGTGCCGACGGAACCTACGAGCAGTACTTC.

The gene calls are TRBV11-2 and TRBJ1-1; D gene unclear. V dropped 1 base and J dropped 8 bases, with 11 bases sitting between them. There are 13 residues in the CDR3. The germline CDR1 and CDR2 sequences are SGHAT and FQNNGV. The CDR3, as DNA: TGTGCCAGCAGCTTAGTTGCAGCCCTGGAAGCTTTCTTT. Translating it yields CASSLVAALEAFF.

The genes are TRBV9 and TRBJ2-1; 16 bases are a match to TRBD2. CDR3 length: 18 residues. Germline V lookup: CDR1 SGDLS, CDR2 YYNGEE. Losses at the gene ends were 4 bases for V and 5 bases for J; bases not matched to a gene: 9. In nucleotides, the CDR3 is TGTGCCAGCAGCCCCGGGACTAGCGGGGGGGCCACCGACAATGAGCAGTTCTTC. This codes for CASSPGTSGGATDNEQFF.

The chain joins TRBV4-1 to TRBJ2-7; 7 bases agree with TRBD1. Looked up from germline, CDR1 is MGHRA and CDR2 is YSYEKL. This CDR3 region has 13 residues. J was trimmed by 3 bases and V by 1 base; bases with no gene match: 0. DNA of the CDR3: TGCGCCAGCAGCCAAGGGGACAGCTACGAGCAGTACTTC. Translated, it gives CASSQGDSYEQYF.

The chain has TRBV14 and TRBJ1-4, with D uncertain. Trimming stripped 0 bases from V and 12 bases from J, with 8 bases between. Germline CDR1 SGHDN, CDR2 FVKESK. The CDR3 has 12 residues. The CDR3 here is CASSQDGSELFF. The CDR3 DNA reads as TGTGCCAGCAGCCAAGATGGGTCCGAACTGTTTTTT. The whole variable domain, filled in from reference TRBV14 and TRBJ1-4, reads EAGVTQFPSHSVIEKGQTVTLRCDPISGHDNLYWYRRVMGKEIKFLLHFVKESKQDESGMPNNRFLAERTGGTYSTLKVQPAELEDSGVYFCASSQDGSELFFGSGTQLSVL.

This rearrangement joins TRBV7-2 to TRBJ2-5, with D possibly being TRBD1 (5 bases). Deletions cut 5 bases from V and 2 bases from J, with 15 bases between. From germline, CDR1 is SGHTA and CDR2 FQGNSA. The CDR3 runs 15 residues. The CDR3 nucleotides are TGTGCCAGCAGCATCTCATGGGGCAGTCAAGAGACCCAGTACTTC. This gives the protein CASSISWGSQETQYF.

The V gene is TRBV27, the J gene TRBJ1-1; possibly TRBD1 for D (6 bases). The CDR3 runs 12 residues. Germline CDR1 is MNHEY and CDR2 is SMNVEV (reference sequence). Trimming took off 8 bases at V and 3 bases at J, with 10 bases between the two ends. The CDR3 bases are TGTGCCAGCGGGGGGGCCCACACTGAAGCTTTCTTT. Residues: CASGGAHTEAFF.

The chain joins TRBV19 to TRBJ1-5, with D uncertain. CDR3 size: 14 residues. V was trimmed by 6 bases and J by 0 bases, leaving 9 bases between them. Germline lookup yields CDR1 LNHDA and CDR2 SQIVND (reference sequence). The CDR3 here is CASRTTNSNQPQHF. CDR3 in DNA: TGTGCCAGTAGGACTACAAATAGCAATCAGCCCCAGCATTTT.

This clone was found a few times. In DNA, the CDR3 is TGTGCCTGGAGTGTACGCTGGGGGACCGGGGAGCTGTTTTTT. Encoded protein: CAWSVRWGTGELFF. The rearrangement uses TRBV30 and TRBJ2-2; D may correspond to TRBD1 or TRBD2 (5 bases each). With 0 bases removed from V and 5 bases from J, the gap between germline ends came to 10 bases. Germline V CDR1 and CDR2: GTSNPN, SVGIG (reference sequence). This CDR3 comprises 14 residues.

Details on this clone: A read error may produce the germline difference seen at one junction end. The chain couples TRBV5-1 to TRBJ2-1, with TRBD2 matching over 15 bases. The V gene's germline CDR1 is SGHRS and CDR2 YFSETQ. The CDR3 loop spans 16 amino acids. The CDR3, as DNA: TGCGCCAGCACCTTGAGTGGGACTAGCGGGGGGACTGAGCAGTTCTTC. Its translation: CASTLSGTSGGTEQFF.

Here the CDR3 reads CASSPETGIIDGYTF. For the CDR3, the DNA is TGCGCCAGCAGCCCTGAGACAGGGATAATCGACGGCTACACCTTC. The chain employs TRBV5-1 and TRBJ1-2, with 7 bases fitting TRBD1. Trimming at V came to 4 bases and at J to 8 bases, leaving 14 bases not matched to a gene. This CDR3 has 15 amino acids. Germline V gene lookup returns CDR1 SGHRS and CDR2 YFSETQ.

V and J are TRBV4-2 and TRBJ1-4; TRBD1 agrees at 8 bases. This CDR3 has 15 residues. J was trimmed by 8 bases and V by 1 base; bases with no gene match: 6. CDR1 and CDR2 from the germline V gene are LGHNA and YNFKEQ. This CDR3 is CASSQVATGAEKLFF. The CDR3 region has the DNA TGTGCCAGCAGCCAAGTTGCGACAGGGGCCGAAAAACTGTTTTTT.

The DNA for the CDR3 is TGTGCCCAAGGGGCCCTGACCGGGGAGCTGTTTTTT. This codes for CAQGALTGELFF. The J gene is TRBJ2-2, the V gene TRBV9, with D perhaps TRBD1 (5 bases). CDR1 is SGDLS, CDR2 YYNGEE, per germline. The CDR3 covers 12 residues. With 10 bases removed from V and 5 bases from J, the gap between germline ends came to 12 bases.

This chain links TRBV30 with TRBJ1-1; TRBD1 might be the D (6 bases). Per the germline V gene, CDR1 is GTSNPN and CDR2 is SVGIG (reference sequence). This CDR3 has 12 amino acids. The CDR3 DNA follows: TGTGGAGGGGGGAGGGGGAACACTGAAGCTTTCTTT. This gives the protein CGGGRGNTEAFF.

The chain employs TRBV29-1 and TRBJ1-4; tentatively, D is TRBD1 (6 bases). Trimming removed 5 bases from V and 2 bases from J, with 15 bases in between. The CDR3 is made up of 15 amino acids. Germline-derived CDR1 and CDR2 are SQVTM and ANQGSEA. The CDR3 sequence: CSVPEQGSTNEKLFF. The CDR3 region has the DNA TGCAGCGTTCCCGAACAGGGTTCGACTAATGAAAAACTGTTTTTT.